These 20 T cell receptor beta chains share one sample of origin, sequenced in a study of CD8+CD57+ T cells in acquired aplastic anemia. Sequencing involved patients with CD8+CD57+ cell expansion previously shown by flow cytometry. Genomic DNA templated the TCR beta VDJ and CDR3 profiling. Each CDR3 protein is one row after TCRdb ran MiXCR on the reads. Of some 170,000 distinct CDR3 sequences listed, more than 45% were seen once; the top ten hold around 1%. The sample taken for sequencing was sorted CD4+, CD8+, or CD8+CD57+ T cells (not recorded which) from PBMCs. The receptors originated from a human donor with aplastic anemia.

This clonotype was seen more than once but under ten times. The chain is built from TRBV10-3 and TRBJ2-7, with D possibly matching TRBD1 (5 bases). V was shortened by 10 bases and J by 2 bases, with 12 bases between the two germline ends. This CDR3 region has 12 residues. Per the germline V gene, CDR1 is ENHRY and CDR2 is SYGVKD. CDR3 in amino acids: CATHDSTYEQYF. The CDR3, as DNA: TGTGCCACCCATGACAGCACCTACGAGCAGTACTTC.

The rearrangement uses TRBV20-1 and TRBJ2-3, with a weak D call TRBD2 (6 bases). The CDR3 is 15 amino acids. The germline V gene has CDR1 DFQATT and CDR2 SNEGSKA (reference sequence). Trimming took off 6 bases at V and 5 bases at J, with 21 bases between the two ends. Here the CDR3 reads CSAPNRERMEDTQYF. CDR3 nucleotides: TGCAGTGCGCCAAACCGGGAGCGGATGGAAGATACGCAGTATTTT.

This clonotype was seen ten or more times. This chain connects TRBV20-1 to TRBJ2-5, with 7 bases that match TRBD2. J was trimmed by 4 bases and V by 5 bases; bases with no gene match: 7. The CDR3 is 13 amino acids. The germline gives CDR1 DFQATT, CDR2 SNEGSKA (reference sequence). The CDR3 loop reads CSAATGGRETQYF. For the CDR3, the DNA is TGCAGTGCTGCCACCGGGGGGAGAGAGACCCAGTACTTC.

The rearrangement links TRBV7-2 to TRBJ2-5; D unclear. The CDR3 loop spans 14 amino acids. In germline, CDR1 is SGHTA, CDR2 FQGNSA. Trimming took off 5 bases at V and 5 bases at J, with 15 bases between the two ends. The CDR3 loop reads CASSQGPQGETQYF. As DNA, the CDR3 is TGTGCCAGCAGCCAAGGGCCCCAAGGGGAGACCCAGTACTTC.

This chain links TRBV6-1 with TRBJ2-7, with TRBD2 matching over 16 bases. This CDR3 region has 17 residues. Germline lookup yields CDR1 MNHNS and CDR2 SASEGT. J gave up 4 bases and V 6 bases, and 9 bases lay outside the gene matches. CDR3 sequence (DNA): TGTGCCAGCAGCCCCGGGACTAGCGGGGGGGGCCGGTACGAGCAGTACTTC. Translation: CASSPGTSGGGRYEQYF.

CDR3 amino acids: CSGWTGYGANVLTF. CDR3 coding DNA: TGCAGTGGCTGGACAGGGTATGGGGCCAACGTCCTGACTTTC. This rearrangement joins TRBV20-1 to TRBJ2-6, with TRBD1 matching 8 bases. Germline CDR1 reads DFQATT; CDR2 reads SNEGSKA (reference sequence). The CDR3 has 14 amino acids. V trimming: 7 bases; J trimming: 3 bases; junction bases outside the gene matches: 5.

In this sample, this clonotype turned up once. CDR3 amino acids: CASSPESTGRDEQYF. Written as DNA, the CDR3 is TGCGCCAGCAGCCCCGAATCGACAGGGCGCGACGAGCAGTACTTC. V is TRBV5-1 and J is TRBJ2-7; 7 nucleotides agree with TRBD1. V was clipped by 4 bases and J by 5 bases; unmatched bases: 12. The CDR3 contains 15 residues. CDR1 and CDR2 (germline): SGHRS, YFSETQ.

This clonotype appeared many times. The chain recombines TRBV19 with TRBJ1-5, with TRBD1 matching 8 bases. The CDR3 has 13 residues. Germline V gene data show CDR1 as LNHDA and CDR2 as SQIVND (reference sequence). V shed 6 bases, J shed 7 bases, and the junction held 5 bases outside the gene matches. The CDR3 reads CASSTDRAQPQHF. CDR3 in DNA: TGTGCCAGTAGCACGGACAGGGCCCAGCCCCAGCATTTT.

The J gene is TRBJ2-1, the V gene TRBV20-1; no firm D call. V lost 3 bases, J lost 0 bases, and 9 bases lay in between. The CDR3 runs to 14 residues. Per germline, CDR1 DFQATT and CDR2 SNEGSKA (reference sequence). CDR3 amino acids: CSASILGSYNEQFF. The DNA for the CDR3 is TGCAGTGCTAGTATTCTAGGCTCCTACAATGAGCAGTTCTTC.

A few counts support this clonotype. V usage is TRBV10-2 and J usage is TRBJ2-7; 10 positions match TRBD2. Unmatched junction bases numbered 6, after V lost 1 base and J lost 0 bases. The germline gives CDR1 WSHSY, CDR2 SAAADI. CDR3 size: 17 residues. In DNA, the CDR3 is TGCGCCAGCAGTGAGTGGAGCGGGAGGGCCCTCTCCTACGAGCAGTACTTC. It yields the protein CASSEWSGRALSYEQYF.

This clonotype has ten or more counts. The rearrangement uses TRBV5-4 and TRBJ2-5; D is possibly TRBD2 (6 bases). CDR3 length equals 15 residues. Germline V gives CDR1 SGHNT, CDR2 YYREEE (reference sequence). The V and J ends lost 3 bases and 0 bases respectively, with 12 bases between them. The CDR3 loop reads CASSSTGEYQETQYF. DNA of the CDR3: TGTGCCAGCAGCTCCACGGGAGAGTACCAAGAGACCCAGTACTTC.

V gene TRBV7-3 combines with J gene TRBJ2-3, with 12 bases aligning to TRBD2. This CDR3 contains 17 residues. Germline CDR1 SGHTA, CDR2 FQGTGA. V was clipped by 3 bases and J by 6 bases; unmatched bases: 10. CDR3 loop: CASSFLPTSGRADTQYF. As DNA, the CDR3 is TGTGCCAGCAGCTTTCTCCCGACTAGCGGGAGAGCGGATACGCAGTATTTT.

The rearrangement uses TRBV5-8 and TRBJ2-3; D gene unclear. Germline values: CDR1 SGHTS, CDR2 YDEGEE. This CDR3 is 13 amino acids long. V was trimmed by 0 bases and J by 7 bases, leaving 9 bases between them. CDR3 coding DNA: TGTGCCAGCAGCTTGGCCGGCAGAAATACGCAGTATTTT. This codes for CASSLAGRNTQYF.

The chain employs TRBV24-1 and TRBJ2-5; a weak D match, TRBD1 (6 bases). From germline, CDR1 is KGHDR and CDR2 SFDVKD. Trimming cost V 7 bases and J 1 base, with 9 bases left between them. This CDR3 has 13 residues. The CDR3 protein is CATSKGGQETQYF. Here the CDR3 DNA reads TGTGCCACCAGCAAAGGGGGCCAAGAGACCCAGTACTTC.

The sample holds many counts of this clonotype. This chain links TRBV19 with TRBJ1-4; D not resolved. Germline V lookup: CDR1 LNHDA, CDR2 SQIVND (reference sequence). Trimming removed 5 bases from V and 0 bases from J, with 10 bases in between. The CDR3 length is 15 residues. In DNA form, the CDR3 reads TGTGCCAGTAGTCGTGGGCTTGCAACTAATGAAAAACTGTTTTTT. As protein: CASSRGLATNEKLFF.

The chain uses TRBV2 and TRBJ1-5; 7 nucleotides match TRBD1. Germline V CDR1 and CDR2: SNHLY, FYNNEI. CDR3 length: 14 amino acids. V lost 7 bases, J lost 5 bases, and 8 bases stayed unmatched. The CDR3 region has the DNA TGTGCCAGCACCACGACAGGGTCCCATCAGCCCCAGCATTTT. This gives the protein CASTTTGSHQPQHF. Together with reference TRBV2 and TRBJ1-5, the CDR3 gives the full variable domain: EPEVTQTPSHQVTQMGQEVILRCVPISNHLYFYWYRQILGQKVEFLVSFYNNEISEKSEIFDDQFSVERPDGSNFTLKIRSTKLEDSAMYFCASTTTGSHQPQHFGDGTRLSIL.

This clonotype was recorded many times. This chain connects TRBV20-1 to TRBJ2-7; 10 positions match TRBD1. The CDR3 totals 13 residues. J lost 7 bases, V lost 4 bases, and 7 bases had no gene match. Germline V lookup: CDR1 DFQATT, CDR2 SNEGSKA (reference sequence). The CDR3 DNA reads as TGCAGTGCTAATCCGGGACAGGGGTTTGAGCAGTACTTC. Translating gives CSANPGQGFEQYF.

The chain recombines TRBV10-3 with TRBJ1-1; no firm D call. This CDR3 spans 14 amino acids. Germline loops: CDR1 ENHRY, CDR2 SYGVKD. V lost 5 bases, J lost 1 base, and 11 bases lay in between. This CDR3 is CAISYGVENTEAFF. DNA for the CDR3: TGTGCCATCAGTTACGGCGTGGAGAACACTGAAGCTTTCTTT.

This clonotype was detected many times. The V gene is TRBV6-2 or TRBV6-3, the J gene TRBJ2-5; D gene ambiguous. CDR3 size: 13 residues. The germline gives CDR1 MNHEY, CDR2 SVGEGT. V lost 6 bases to trimming and J lost 1 base, with 9 bases between them. The CDR3 DNA sequence: TGTGCCAGCAGAGGACGCTCCCAAGAGACCCAGTACTTC. Protein: CASRGRSQETQYF.

The table lists this clonotype with many counts. V usage is TRBV2 and J usage is TRBJ1-5; no reliable D call. Germline-derived CDR1 and CDR2 are SNHLY and FYNNEI. CDR3 size: 13 residues. V lost 7 bases to trimming and J lost 2 bases, with 9 bases between them. CDR3 in DNA: TGTGCCAGCACCGGATGGGGCAATCAGCCCCAGCATTTT. Translated: CASTGWGNQPQHF.